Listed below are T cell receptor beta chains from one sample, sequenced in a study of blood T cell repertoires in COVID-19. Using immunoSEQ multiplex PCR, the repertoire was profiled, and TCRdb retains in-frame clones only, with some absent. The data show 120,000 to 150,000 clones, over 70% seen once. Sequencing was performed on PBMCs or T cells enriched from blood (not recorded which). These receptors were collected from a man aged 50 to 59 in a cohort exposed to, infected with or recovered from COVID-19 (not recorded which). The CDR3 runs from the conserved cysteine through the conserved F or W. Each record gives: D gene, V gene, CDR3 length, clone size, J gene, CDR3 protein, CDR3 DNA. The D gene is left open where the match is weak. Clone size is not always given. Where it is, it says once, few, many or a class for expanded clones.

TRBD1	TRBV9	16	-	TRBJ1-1	CASSVGPVGTGFEAFF	TGTGCCAGCAGCGTAGGCCCCGTGGGGACAGGGTTTGAAGCTTTCTTT
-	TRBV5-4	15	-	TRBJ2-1	CASSSGTGPANEQFF	TGTGCCAGCAGCTCGGGAACAGGGCCCGCGAATGAGCAGTTCTTC
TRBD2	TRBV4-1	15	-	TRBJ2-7	CASSVRLAGVEEQYF	TGCGCCAGCAGCGTGAGACTAGCGGGAGTAGAAGAGCAGTACTTC
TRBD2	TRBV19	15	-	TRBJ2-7	CASSSAGTNSYEQYF	TGTGCCAGTAGTAGTGCCGGGACTAACTCCTACGAGCAGTACTTC
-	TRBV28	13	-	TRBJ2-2	CASSLAHTGELFF	TGTGCCAGCAGTTTGGCCCACACCGGGGAGCTGTTTTTT
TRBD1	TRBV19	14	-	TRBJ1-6	CASSTDRVVSPLHF	TGTGCCAGTAGTACCGACAGGGTAGTCTCACCCCTCCACTTT
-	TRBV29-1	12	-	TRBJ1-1	CSGAQVATEAFF	TGCAGCGGTGCTCAGGTGGCCACTGAAGCTTTCTTT
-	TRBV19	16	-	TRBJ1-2	CASSIRLGSTNYGYTF	TGTGCCAGTAGTATAAGATTGGGCAGCACTAACTATGGCTACACCTTC
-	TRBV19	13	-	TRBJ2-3	CASSMQGTDTQYF	TGTGCCAGTAGTATGCAGGGCACAGATACGCAGTATTTT
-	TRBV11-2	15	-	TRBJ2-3	CASSRGAPSTDTQYF	TGTGCCAGCAGCCGCGGGGCACCTAGCACAGATACGCAGTATTTT
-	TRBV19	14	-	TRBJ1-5	CASRNREGGQPQHF	TGTGCCAGTAGGAACAGGGAGGGGGGACAGCCCCAGCATTTT
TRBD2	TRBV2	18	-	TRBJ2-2	CASTGGSRVAGGTGELFF	TGTGCCAGCACCGGGGGGTCCCGAGTAGCGGGAGGGACCGGGGAGCTGTTTTTT
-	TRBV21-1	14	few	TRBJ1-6	CASSKVNRNSPLHF	TGTGCCAGCAGCAAAGTGAACAGAAATTCACCCCTCCACTTT
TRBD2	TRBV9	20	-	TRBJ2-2	CASSLGTSGRSYTLAGELFF	TGTGCCAGCAGCCTTGGGACTAGCGGGAGGAGTTACACGTTAGCCGGGGAGCTGTTTTTT
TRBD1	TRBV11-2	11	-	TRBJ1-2	CASSSGGGYTF	TGTGCCAGCAGTTCAGGGGGTGGCTACACCTTC
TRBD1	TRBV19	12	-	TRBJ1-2	CATNRGLEGYTF	TGTGCCACCAACAGGGGGCTGGAGGGCTACACCTTC
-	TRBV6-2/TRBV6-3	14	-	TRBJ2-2	CASSYLFGVGELFF	TGTGCCAGCAGTTATTTGTTCGGAGTTGGGGAGCTGTTTTTT
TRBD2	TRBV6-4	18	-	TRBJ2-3	CASKSGTSGALSTDTQYF	TGTGCCAGCAAATCCGGGACTAGCGGAGCTTTAAGCACAGATACGCAGTATTTT
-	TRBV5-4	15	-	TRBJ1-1	CASSLAGTEGIRAFF	TGTGCCAGCAGCTTGGCCGGGACGGAGGGTATACGGGCTTTCTTT
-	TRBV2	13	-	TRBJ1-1	CACEQTVNTEAFF	TGTGCCTGCGAGCAGACAGTGAACACTGAAGCTTTCTTT
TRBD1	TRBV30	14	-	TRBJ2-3	CAWSEGQGADTQYF	TGTGCCTGGAGCGAGGGACAGGGGGCAGATACGCAGTATTTT
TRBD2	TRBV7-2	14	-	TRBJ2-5	CASRAGGRQETQYF	TGTGCCAGCAGGGCGGGAGGGAGGCAAGAGACCCAGTACTTC